Following are 18 T cell receptor beta chains from one sample sequenced in a study of blood T cells in healthy people across ages. PCR was performed a second time for about 7 to 11 cycles using a sample-barcoded 5' primer and a J-beta primer mix. TCRdb re-analysed the 5' RACE reads in MiXCR, keeping a single row per CDR3 protein. The sample carries 710,000 or so distinct CDR3 sequences, over 20% recorded once. Sequenced: blood. Receptors were obtained from a man between 65 and 85 years old in good health.

This CDR3 is CASSVTSTDGELFF. The CDR3 DNA reads TGTGCCAGCAGCGTGACATCGACAGACGGGGAGCTGTTTTTT. The chain links TRBV5-6 to TRBJ2-2; perhaps TRBD1 as D (5 bases). This CDR3 has 14 amino acids. In germline, CDR1 is SGHDT, CDR2 YYEEEE. V shed 4 bases and J shed 7 bases, with 14 bases lying between them.

V and J are TRBV20-1 and TRBJ2-3, with 10 nucleotides matching TRBD2. The CDR3 has 16 residues. Germline V gene data show CDR1 as DFQATT and CDR2 as SNEGSKA (reference sequence). V lost 3 bases, J lost 4 bases, and 10 bases stayed unmatched. The CDR3 spells CSASGGTSVPSDTQYF. The CDR3 DNA follows: TGCAGTGCTAGTGGGGGGACTAGCGTACCTTCAGATACGCAGTATTTT.

This clonotype was seen only a few times. This chain links TRBV7-9 with TRBJ1-4, with D possibly matching TRBD1 (6 bases). The germline V gene encodes CDR1 SEHNR and CDR2 FQNEAQ (reference sequence). This CDR3 is 15 amino acids long. Deletions cut 2 bases from V and 7 bases from J, with 14 bases between. The CDR3 DNA follows: TGTGCCAGCAGCTTAACAGGGACCCCTGGTGAAAAACTGTTTTTT. It codes for CASSLTGTPGEKLFF.

This clonotype has more than one count but fewer than ten. The genes are TRBV29-1 and TRBJ1-2; D is undetermined. Deletions cut 4 bases from V and 8 bases from J, with 14 bases between. The CDR3 totals 12 residues. Per germline, CDR1 SQVTM and CDR2 ANQGSEA. CDR3 in amino acids: CSVGTRSSGYTF. The CDR3 DNA reads as TGCAGCGTTGGAACGAGGAGTTCCGGCTACACCTTC. The variable domain in full, completed from reference TRBV29-1 and TRBJ1-2, reads SAVISQKPSRDICQRGTSLTIQCQVDSQVTMMFWYRQQPGQSLTLIATANQGSEATYESGFVIDKFPISRPNLTFSTLTVSNMSPEDSSIYLCSVGTRSSGYTFGSGTRLTVV.

V is TRBV6-5 and J is TRBJ2-2; no definite D call. V gave up 0 bases and J gave up 6 bases, with 5 bases separating them. From germline, CDR1 is MNHEY and CDR2 SVGAGI. The CDR3 runs 13 residues. The CDR3: CASSYSGSGELFF. Written as DNA, the CDR3 is TGTGCCAGCAGTTACTCAGGATCCGGGGAGCTGTTTTTT.

The rearrangement uses TRBV7-2 and TRBJ2-5, with D possibly TRBD1 on 6 matching bases. The DNA end lines up better with TRBJ2-7; the J call may be wrong. Germline CDR1 and CDR2: SGHTA and FQGNSA. The CDR3 loop spans 16 amino acids. The CDR3 spells CASSPSRAGTPYEQYF. The CDR3 DNA reads as TGTGCCAGCAGCCCCTCCCGGGCAGGGACACCCTACGAGCAGTACTTC.

This clonotype was counted a few times. The J gene is TRBJ1-3, the V gene TRBV7-9; the D gene is possibly TRBD1 (6 bases). Germline CDR1 and CDR2: SEHNR and FQNEAQ (reference sequence). The V gene lost 3 bases and the J gene lost 4 bases, with 10 bases spanning the gap. The CDR3 has 14 residues. The CDR3 reads CASSLGTGGNTIYF. The CDR3 DNA is TGTGCCAGCAGCTTGGGTACAGGGGGAAACACCATATATTTT.

This clonotype was seen a few times. The rearrangement links TRBV19 to TRBJ1-6, with D possibly matching TRBD1 (5 bases). The CDR3 runs 13 residues. Trimming removed 11 bases at V and 5 bases at J, with 13 bases between. The V gene's germline CDR1 is LNHDA and CDR2 SQIVND (reference sequence). The CDR3 loop is CAVGGTNNSPLHF. DNA for the CDR3: TGTGCCGTGGGGGGTACGAATAATTCACCCCTCCACTTT.

CDR3 bases: TGTGCCAGCAGTCCGACACGGACCGGTGAAAAACTGTTTTTT. Translation: CASSPTRTGEKLFF. The rearrangement uses TRBV12-3 or TRBV12-4 and TRBJ1-4, with D hard to call. This CDR3 comprises 14 residues. Trimming removed 5 bases from V and 7 bases from J, with 14 bases in between.

The chain links TRBV20-1 to TRBJ2-1; TRBD2 might be the D (6 bases). From germline, CDR1 is DFQATT and CDR2 SNEGSKA (reference sequence). Trimming stripped 6 bases from V and 3 bases from J, with 18 bases between. There are 15 residues in the CDR3. The CDR3 reads CSARTITGNYNEQFF. For the CDR3, the DNA is TGCAGTGCCAGGACTATAACGGGGAACTACAATGAGCAGTTCTTC.

V and J are TRBV10-3 and TRBJ2-2, with TRBD2 identical over 9 bases. The CDR3 spans 16 residues. After removal of 10 bases from V and 0 bases from J, the junction contained 9 bases not matched to a gene. Germline values: CDR1 ENHRY, CDR2 SYGVKD. CDR3 protein: CATDRSGGANTGELFF. CDR3 in DNA: TGTGCCACTGACCGTAGCGGGGGAGCGAACACCGGGGAGCTGTTTTTT.

This clonotype was observed at least ten times. The CDR3 sequence is CASSVGYQETQYF. CDR3 in DNA: TGTGCCAGCAGCGTAGGGTACCAAGAGACCCAGTACTTC. V gene TRBV9 combines with J gene TRBJ2-5; D unresolved. The germline CDR1 and CDR2 sequences are SGDLS and YYNGEE. The CDR3 is 13 residues long. V dropped 0 bases and J dropped 0 bases, with 3 bases sitting between them.

This clonotype was counted only a few times. The rearrangement links TRBV20-1 to TRBJ2-3; D assignment may be TRBD1 or TRBD2 (6 bases each). Germline V lookup: CDR1 DFQATT, CDR2 SNEGSKA (reference sequence). V was cut by 0 bases and J by 1 base, with 11 bases left in between. The CDR3 is made up of 15 amino acids. The CDR3 spells CSARDTGARTDTQYF. CDR3 in DNA: TGCAGTGCTAGAGATACGGGGGCGCGCACAGATACGCAGTATTTT.

This clonotype has just a few counts. The chain uses TRBV14 and TRBJ2-5; 8 nucleotides match TRBD1. The germline V gene has CDR1 SGHDN and CDR2 FVKESK. This CDR3 contains 16 residues. V trimming: 4 bases; J trimming: 1 base; junction bases outside the gene matches: 8. The CDR3 DNA follows: TGTGCCAGCAGCCGATTAGGACAGGGTTTCCAAGAGACCCAGTACTTC. Translation: CASSRLGQGFQETQYF.

This clonotype was recorded a few times. The V gene is TRBV20-1, the J gene TRBJ1-4, with TRBD1 as a possible D gene (6 bases). The V end lost 1 base, the J end lost 8 bases, and 11 bases lay between the germline ends. The length of the CDR3 is 13 residues. From germline, CDR1 is DFQATT and CDR2 SNEGSKA (reference sequence). CDR3 sequence: CSARGGGEEKLFF. CDR3 nucleotides: TGCAGTGCTAGAGGAGGGGGGGAGGAAAAACTGTTTTTT.

This sequence joins TRBV5-1 and TRBJ2-7; possible D gene TRBD1, 6 bases. This CDR3 has 11 amino acids. The germline V and J ends were trimmed by 8 bases and 1 base, with 7 bases remaining between them. Germline CDR1 SGHRS, CDR2 YFSETQ. The CDR3 loop is CARTGSYEQYF. The CDR3 DNA sequence: TGCGCCAGGACAGGTTCCTACGAGCAGTACTTC.

The chain carries TRBV7-8 and TRBJ2-5, with TRBD2 matching over 14 bases. The J call is in doubt because the DNA end fits TRBJ2-1 better. CDR1 SGHVS and CDR2 FQNEAQ come from the germline V gene. CDR3 length: 16 residues. CDR3 protein: CASSSRGLAGVLEQFF. CDR3 sequence (DNA): TGTGCCAGCAGCTCGCGGGGACTAGCGGGAGTCTTGGAGCAGTTCTTC.

The chain links TRBV20-1 to TRBJ2-1; D is tentatively TRBD1 or TRBD2 (7 bases each). Germline V CDR1 and CDR2: DFQATT, SNEGSKA (reference sequence). The CDR3 spans 14 residues. V was cut by 0 bases and J by 4 bases, with 10 bases left in between. CDR3 in DNA: TGCAGTGCTAGAGACAGGGGGGGATACAATGAGCAGTTCTTC. It yields the protein CSARDRGGYNEQFF.